These 14 T cell receptor beta chains were all obtained from the same sample, sequenced in a study of T cell responses to AZD1222 COVID-19 vaccine. Measured with immunoSEQ multiplex PCR; TCRdb has only the in-frame clones, and not every one. The repertoire includes 170,000 or so clones, roughly 90% of them detected once, and 2.6% sits in the top ten. This sample comprised peripheral blood, obtained on day 0 of AZD1222 vaccination. Receptor source: an adult in good health.

This clone was detected only once. The V gene is TRBV2, the J gene TRBJ2-2, with TRBD2 matching 8 bases. J lost 1 base, V lost 6 bases, and 4 bases had no gene match. The CDR3 consists of 15 residues. Per the germline V gene, CDR1 is SNHLY and CDR2 is FYNNEI. CDR3 DNA: TGTGCCAGCAGACCTAGCGGGCGGAACACCGGGGAGCTGTTTTTT. Its translation is CASRPSGRNTGELFF. The full variable domain, completed using reference TRBV2 and TRBJ2-2, is EPEVTQTPSHQVTQMGQEVILRCVPISNHLYFYWYRQILGQKVEFLVSFYNNEISEKSEIFDDQFSVERPDGSNFTLKIRSTKLEDSAMYFCASRPSGRNTGELFFGEGSRLTVL.

V is TRBV19 and J is TRBJ1-2; 9 bases are a match to TRBD1. Germline V lookup: CDR1 LNHDA, CDR2 SQIVND (reference sequence). This CDR3 has 14 amino acids. Trimming removed 5 bases from V and 4 bases from J; junction bases left unmatched: 5. The CDR3 DNA reads as TGTGCCAGTAGTGGAGACAGGGGGTTCTATGGCTACACCTTC. This sequence encodes CASSGDRGFYGYTF.

This clone was detected only once. The J gene is TRBJ1-2, the V gene TRBV10-3; D is unclear. CDR1 and CDR2 (germline): ENHRY, SYGVKD. The CDR3 totals 14 residues. V lost 6 bases, J lost 4 bases, and 15 bases lay in between. The CDR3, as DNA: TGTGCCATCAGCGATCCGGGCCTCTCCTATGGCTACACCTTC. Translation: CAISDPGLSYGYTF.

The gene calls are TRBV18 and TRBJ1-1; no clear D. The CDR3 runs 15 residues. From germline, CDR1 is KGHSH and CDR2 LQKENI. V was clipped by 2 bases and J by 3 bases, with 13 bases between them. In nucleotides, the CDR3 is TGTGCCAGCTCACCAACCCCCGGACGAGACACTGAAGCTTTCTTT. Translated: CASSPTPGRDTEAFF.

The V gene is TRBV11-2, the J gene TRBJ2-7, with D perhaps TRBD1 or TRBD2 (5 bases each). The CDR3 has 13 amino acids. From germline, CDR1 is SGHAT and CDR2 FQNNGV. V lost 4 bases, J lost 9 bases, and 16 bases lay in between. The CDR3 sequence: CASSWGWTSGQYF. The CDR3 region has the DNA TGTGCCAGCAGCTGGGGGTGGACGTCGGGGCAGTACTTC. The full variable domain, with the rest looked up from reference TRBV11-2 and TRBJ2-7, is EAGVAQSPRYKIIEKRQSVAFWCNPISGHATLYWYQQILGQGPKLLIQFQNNGVVDDSQLPKDRFSAERLKGVDSTLKIQPAKLEDSAVYLCASSWGWTSGQYFGPGTRLTVT.

This chain links TRBV30 with TRBJ2-4, with D possibly being TRBD1 (6 bases). The germline V gene has CDR1 GTSNPN and CDR2 SVGIG (reference sequence). The CDR3 consists of 13 residues. Deletions cut 0 bases from V and 7 bases from J, with 10 bases between. CDR3 protein: CAWSVTGHNIQYF. The CDR3, as DNA: TGTGCCTGGAGTGTCACGGGACATAACATTCAGTACTTC.

The gene calls are TRBV30 and TRBJ1-5; no clear D gene. Germline V gene lookup returns CDR1 GTSNPN and CDR2 SVGIG (reference sequence). This CDR3 region has 12 residues. V was trimmed by 1 base and J by 4 bases, leaving 5 bases between them. As DNA, the CDR3 is TGTGCCTGGAGTGGTAGGAATCAGCCCCAGCATTTT. Translated: CAWSGRNQPQHF.

The chain uses TRBV7-3 and TRBJ2-3; maybe TRBD2 (6 bases). This CDR3 comprises 16 residues. Deletions cut 4 bases from V and 9 bases from J, with 23 bases between. The germline V gene encodes CDR1 SGHTA and CDR2 FQGTGA. The CDR3 sequence is CASSSLPGGPLTTQYF. CDR3 sequence (DNA): TGTGCCAGCAGCTCCCTCCCCGGAGGGCCGCTAACAACGCAGTATTTT.

The V and J genes are TRBV30 and TRBJ2-5, with 8 bases lining up with TRBD1. Germline-derived CDR1 and CDR2 are GTSNPN and SVGIG (reference sequence). V dropped 5 bases and J dropped 5; count of bases not matched to a gene: 4. The CDR3 has 12 residues. As DNA, the CDR3 is TGTGCCTGGGGACAGGGATACGAGACCCAGTACTTC. Translated: CAWGQGYETQYF.

This sequence joins TRBV24-1 and TRBJ2-1; a weak D match, TRBD2 (5 bases). With 10 bases removed from V and 7 bases from J, the gap between germline ends came to 10 bases. This CDR3 spans 11 amino acids. Germline V lookup: CDR1 KGHDR, CDR2 SFDVKD. This CDR3 is CATLRRNEQFF. CDR3 DNA: TGTGCCACTTTACGGAGGAATGAGCAGTTCTTC.

The chain combines TRBV3-1 (or the pseudogene TRBV3-2) with TRBJ2-3, with TRBD2 identical over 15 bases. CDR3 length: 21 residues. Trimming cost V 1 base and J 0 bases; bases outside gene matches: 11. The germline V gene has CDR1 LGHDT and CDR2 YNNKEL (reference sequence). CDR3 amino acids: CASSQVPGLAGGESSTDTQYF. CDR3 nucleotides: TGTGCCAGCAGCCAAGTTCCGGGACTAGCGGGAGGAGAATCTAGCACAGATACGCAGTATTTT.

The genes are TRBV18 and TRBJ2-5; 8 bases agree with TRBD1. This CDR3 has 15 residues. CDR1 and CDR2 (germline): KGHSH, LQKENI. J was trimmed by 3 bases and V by 6 bases; bases with no gene match: 9. In DNA form, the CDR3 reads TGTGCCAGCTCCCCGGCCGGACAGGGTAAAGAGACCCAGTACTTC. This sequence encodes CASSPAGQGKETQYF.

The V and J genes are TRBV5-8 and TRBJ2-2, with a weak D call TRBD1 (6 bases). V was trimmed by 0 bases and J by 5 bases, leaving 14 bases between them. This CDR3 region has 16 residues. The germline V gene encodes CDR1 SGHTS and CDR2 YDEGEE. CDR3 in DNA: TGTGCCAGCAGCTTGGGACCGACGAGGGGGACCGGGGAGCTGTTTTTT. The encoded protein is CASSLGPTRGTGELFF.

The chain carries TRBV3-1 (or the pseudogene TRBV3-2) and TRBJ1-1; D is perhaps TRBD1 (5 bases). This CDR3 has 15 residues. CDR1 is LGHDT and CDR2 is YNNKEL in the germline V gene (reference sequence). The V end lost 4 bases, the J end lost 1 base, and 13 bases lay between the germline ends. CDR3 sequence: CASSLGVGGNTEAFF. Here the CDR3 DNA reads TGTGCCAGCAGCCTCGGTGTGGGGGGGAACACTGAAGCTTTCTTT.